Given below is one T cell receptor beta chain in context. Its antigen is undetermined. Repertoires were generated with immunoSEQ multiplex PCR, while TCRdb's copy carries only in-frame clones and drops some. The sample lists more than 2 million clones; under 97% were seen once. Adult donors, all healthy and HIV-negative, had no recent acute infections or vaccinations. This sample was taken from a study of shared clonotypes between healthy human individuals. The study, taken as a whole, reports: All-four-donor shared clonotypes had higher generation probabilities than non-shared clonotypes did. Depth of sequencing was expected to influence donor clonotype sharing.

In germline, CDR1 is GTSNPN, CDR2 SVGIG (reference sequence). The CDR3 runs 14 residues. The V gene lost 0 bases and the J gene lost 8 bases, with 17 bases spanning the gap. The clonotype was recovered from a man aged 18 to 30 in good health. The sample consisted of naive CD4+ T cells sorted from blood. Indicated subset: CD45RA+ positively selected. The chain has TRBV30 and TRBJ2-7; D gene ambiguous. CDR3 DNA sequence: TGTGCCTGGAGTGTAGGACCCAGTACCGGGCAGCAGTACTTC. It encodes CAWSVGPSTGQQYF.